This record covers a single T cell receptor beta chain. The CDR3 covers 16 residues. The germline V gene encodes CDR1 ENHRY and CDR2 SYGVKD. V lost 3 bases, J lost 1 base, and 10 bases lay in between. Primers for the PCR totalled 60 Vbeta and 13 Jbeta. The protocol was immunoSEQ multiplex PCR, while the TCRdb copy is restricted to in-frame clones and leaves out a portion. Among about 130,000 clones listed, around 80% were seen once. This entry belongs to a study of cytomegalovirus exposure and HLA in healthy donors. The source is a man in his thirties or forties in good health and CMV-seronegative. The chain has TRBV10-3 and TRBJ2-6, with D hard to call. Sequenced input: PBMCs. CDR3 amino acids: CAISDYGISGANVLTF. The CDR3 bases are TGTGCCATCAGTGATTACGGTATATCTGGGGCCAACGTCCTGACTTTC.